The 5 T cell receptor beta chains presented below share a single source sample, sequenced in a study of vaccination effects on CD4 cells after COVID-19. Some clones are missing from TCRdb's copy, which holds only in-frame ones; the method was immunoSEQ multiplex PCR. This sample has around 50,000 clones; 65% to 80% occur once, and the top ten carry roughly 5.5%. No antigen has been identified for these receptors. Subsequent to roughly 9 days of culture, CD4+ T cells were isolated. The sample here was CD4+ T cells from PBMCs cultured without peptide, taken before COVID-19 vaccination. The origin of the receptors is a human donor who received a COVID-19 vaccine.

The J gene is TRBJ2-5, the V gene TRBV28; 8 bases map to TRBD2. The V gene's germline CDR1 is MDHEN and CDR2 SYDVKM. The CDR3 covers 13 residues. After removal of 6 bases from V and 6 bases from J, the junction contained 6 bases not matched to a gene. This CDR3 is CASRRTSQQTQYF. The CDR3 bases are TGTGCCAGCAGGAGGACTAGCCAGCAGACCCAGTACTTC.

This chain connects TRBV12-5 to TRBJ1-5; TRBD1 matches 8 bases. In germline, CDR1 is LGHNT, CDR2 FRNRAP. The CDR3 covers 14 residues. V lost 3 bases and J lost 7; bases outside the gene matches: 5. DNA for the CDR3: TGTGCTAGTGGTTTTTCAGGGGGCGGGCAGCCCCAGCATTTT. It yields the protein CASGFSGGGQPQHF.

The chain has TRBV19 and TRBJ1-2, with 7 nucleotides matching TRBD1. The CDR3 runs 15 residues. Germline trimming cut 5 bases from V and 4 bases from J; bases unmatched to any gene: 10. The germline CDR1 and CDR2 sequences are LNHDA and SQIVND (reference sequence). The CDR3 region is CASSSPRDSAYGYTF. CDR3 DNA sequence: TGTGCCAGTAGTTCCCCCCGGGACAGTGCCTATGGCTACACCTTC. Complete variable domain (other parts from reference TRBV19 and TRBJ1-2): DGGITQSPKYLFRKEGQNVTLSCEQNLNHDAMYWYRQDPGQGLRLIYYSQIVNDFQKGDIAEGYSVSREKKESFPLTVTSAQKNPTAFYLCASSSPRDSAYGYTFGSGTRLTVV.

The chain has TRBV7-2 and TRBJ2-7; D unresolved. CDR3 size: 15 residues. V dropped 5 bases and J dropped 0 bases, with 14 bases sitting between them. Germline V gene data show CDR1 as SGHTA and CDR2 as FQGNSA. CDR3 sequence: CASSPPPGNSYEQYF. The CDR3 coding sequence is TGTGCCAGCAGCCCCCCCCCTGGCAACTCCTACGAGCAGTACTTC.

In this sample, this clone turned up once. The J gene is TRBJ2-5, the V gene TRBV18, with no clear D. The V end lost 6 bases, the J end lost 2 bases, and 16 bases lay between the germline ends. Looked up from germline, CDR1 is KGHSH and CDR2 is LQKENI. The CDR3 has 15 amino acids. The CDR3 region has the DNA TGTGCCAGCTCTCGGACCCATAAGGGACAAGAGACCCAGTACTTC. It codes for CASSRTHKGQETQYF. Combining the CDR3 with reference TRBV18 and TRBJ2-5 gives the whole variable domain NAGVMQNPRHLVRRRGQEARLRCSPMKGHSHVYWYRQLPEEGLKFMVYLQKENIIDESGMPKERFSAEFPKEGPSILRIQQVVRGDSAAYFCASSRTHKGQETQYFGPGTRLLVL.